This TCR beta chain was captured in a study of blood T cell repertoires in COVID-19. Profiled with immunoSEQ multiplex PCR; TCRdb holds only in-frame clones, not every one. The sample carries about 200,000 clones, 80% to 90% recorded once. Between the trimmed V and J ends, which lost 6 bases and 8 bases, there was a span of 16 bases. Germline assignment: CDR1 SEHNR and CDR2 FQNEAQ (reference sequence). This CDR3 contains 14 residues. The chain links TRBV7-9 to TRBJ1-4, with D maybe TRBD1 (6 bases). This clonotype was obtained from a woman between 50 and 59 years old with acute or convalescent COVID-19. Sequencing was performed on peripheral blood. The CDR3 region is CASSSRTAEEKLFF. CDR3 DNA: TGTGCCAGCAGTTCTCGGACAGCCGAAGAAAAACTGTTTTTT.